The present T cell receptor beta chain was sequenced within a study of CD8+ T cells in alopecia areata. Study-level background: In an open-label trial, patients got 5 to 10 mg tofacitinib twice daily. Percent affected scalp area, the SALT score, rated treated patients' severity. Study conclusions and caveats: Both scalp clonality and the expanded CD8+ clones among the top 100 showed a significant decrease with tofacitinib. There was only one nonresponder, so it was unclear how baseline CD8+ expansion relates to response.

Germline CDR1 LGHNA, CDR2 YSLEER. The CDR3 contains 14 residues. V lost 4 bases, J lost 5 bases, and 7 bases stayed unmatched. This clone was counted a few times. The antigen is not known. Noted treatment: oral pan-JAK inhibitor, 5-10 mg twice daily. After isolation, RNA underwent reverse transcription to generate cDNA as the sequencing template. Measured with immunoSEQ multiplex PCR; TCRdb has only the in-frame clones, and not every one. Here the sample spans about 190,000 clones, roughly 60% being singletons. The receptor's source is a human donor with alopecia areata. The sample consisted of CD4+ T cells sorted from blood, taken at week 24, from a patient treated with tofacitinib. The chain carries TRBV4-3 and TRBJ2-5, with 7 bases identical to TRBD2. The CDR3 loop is CASSRYGRGETQYF. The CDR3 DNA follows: TGCGCCAGCAGCCGGTATGGGCGGGGGGAGACCCAGTACTTC.